Shown below are 19 T cell receptor beta chains from a single sample sequenced in a study of blood T cells in healthy people across ages. Together with a sample-barcoded 5' primer, a J-beta primer mix was included in a second PCR lasting roughly 6 to 12 cycles. A single record per CDR3 protein comes from TCRdb applying MiXCR to the 5' RACE reads. The repertoire holds about 1.7 million distinct CDR3 sequences, with roughly 27% as singletons. The sample taken for sequencing was blood. The receptors come from a woman aged 25 to 39 in good health.

The chain recombines TRBV18 with TRBJ2-3; 9 nucleotides match TRBD1. V shed 3 bases and J 2 bases; nucleotides not matched to a gene: 3. Germline-derived CDR1 and CDR2 are KGHSH and LQKENI. The CDR3 runs 15 residues. In DNA form, the CDR3 reads TGTGCCAGCTCACCTGACAGGGGGAACACAGATACGCAGTATTTT. Translation gives CASSPDRGNTDTQYF.

This clonotype appeared a few times. The V call is TRBV14, the J call TRBJ2-1; the match to TRBD2 covers 8 bases. CDR3 size: 16 residues. Trimming cost V 4 bases and J 4 bases; bases outside gene matches: 9. Germline assignment: CDR1 SGHDN and CDR2 FVKESK. The CDR3 coding sequence is TGTGCCAGCAGCCTCCCGGGGGGGATACTATACAATGAGCAGTTCTTC. The encoded protein is CASSLPGGILYNEQFF.

In its sample, this clonotype was seen a few times. This chain uses TRBV20-1 with TRBJ2-2; D assignment may be TRBD1 or TRBD2 (7 bases each). V lost 4 bases to trimming and J lost 4 bases, with 16 bases between them. The CDR3 loop spans 15 amino acids. CDR1 and CDR2 from the germline V gene are DFQATT and SNEGSKA (reference sequence). For the CDR3, the DNA is TGCAGTGCTAAAGGGGGCGCGGGGGTCACCGGGGAGCTGTTTTTT. Encoded protein: CSAKGGAGVTGELFF.

The rearrangement links TRBV25-1 to TRBJ2-1; no firm D call. Germline assignment: CDR1 MGHDK and CDR2 SYGVNS. The CDR3 runs to 12 residues. V was cut by 0 bases and J by 4 bases, with 1 base left in between. CDR3 region: CASSEYYNEQFF. In DNA, the CDR3 is TGTGCCAGCAGTGAATATTACAATGAGCAGTTCTTC. Looking up the rest from reference TRBV25-1 and TRBJ2-1 gives the full variable domain: EADIYQTPRYLVIGTGKKITLECSQTMGHDKMYWYQQDPGMELHLIHYSYGVNSTEKGDLSSESTVSRIRTEHFPLTLESARPSHTSQYLCASSEYYNEQFFGPGTRLTVL.

The chain combines TRBV29-1 with TRBJ2-1; the match to TRBD2 covers 8 bases. CDR1 is SQVTM, CDR2 ANQGSEA, per germline. This CDR3 has 13 amino acids. V was clipped by 8 bases and J by 6 bases; unmatched bases: 9. DNA of the CDR3: TGCAGCAGCGAGCGGGAGCTCCGCAATGAGCAGTTCTTC. This sequence encodes CSSERELRNEQFF.

Remarks on this clonotype: A much larger clone differs from this one at a single base, so this may be a read error. This CDR3 fails to terminate in the conserved phenylalanine or tryptophan, so it likely reflects a read error. The gene calls are TRBV7-8 and TRBJ2-7; 13 bases are shared with TRBD2. After removal of 5 bases from V and 7 bases from J, the junction contained 8 bases not matched to a gene. The CDR3 sequence is 15 residues long. CDR1 SGHVS and CDR2 FQNEAQ come from the germline V gene. CDR3 bases: TGTGCCAGCAGCCTAAGGACTAGCGGGAGTGAAGAGCAGTACTTA. Protein product: CASSLRTSGSEEQYL.

This clonotype was seen a handful of times. The chain is built from TRBV12-3 or TRBV12-4 and TRBJ2-5; D might be TRBD1 or TRBD2, each matching 5 bases. The CDR3 is 15 residues long. Trimming took off 6 bases at V and 1 base at J, with 15 bases between the two ends. The CDR3 nucleotides are TGTGCCAGCAGCCCGGGACGGACGATCCAAGAGACCCAGTACTTC. Protein sequence: CASSPGRTIQETQYF.

This clonotype came up many times. The chain uses TRBV12-3 or TRBV12-4 and TRBJ2-7; D gene uncertain. Trimming removed 4 bases at V and 1 base at J, with 11 bases between. The CDR3 runs to 14 residues. The chain's CDR3 is CASSSETASYEQYF. CDR3 bases: TGTGCCAGCAGTTCGGAGACGGCGTCCTACGAGCAGTACTTC.

This clonotype was detected a few times. At one boundary the junction diverges from the germline segment, which might be a read error. The rearrangement joins TRBV2 to TRBJ2-3; no clear D. Germline V CDR1 and CDR2: SNHLY, FYNNEI. The CDR3 covers 14 residues. The CDR3 nucleotides read TGTGCCAGCAGAGAAGACACGGGCGCAGATACGCAGTATTTT. Translating it yields CASREDTGADTQYF.

The chain joins TRBV5-1 to TRBJ1-1, with D unresolved. CDR3 length: 14 amino acids. Trimming shortened V by 4 bases and J by 8 bases, and 18 bases separated the two germline ends. Looked up from germline, CDR1 is SGHRS and CDR2 is YFSETQ. CDR3 sequence: CASSPRTGIAEAFF. Here the CDR3 DNA reads TGCGCCAGCAGCCCGAGGACGGGGATCGCCGAAGCTTTCTTT. Full variable domain (missing parts from reference TRBV5-1 and TRBJ1-1): KAGVTQTPRYLIKTRGQQVTLSCSPISGHRSVSWYQQTPGQGLQFLFEYFSETQRNKGNFPGRFSGRQFSNSRSEMNVSTLELGDSALYLCASSPRTGIAEAFFGQGTRLTVV.

V and J are TRBV20-1 and TRBJ2-1; 8 positions agree with TRBD2. The CDR3 totals 16 residues. Germline values: CDR1 DFQATT, CDR2 SNEGSKA (reference sequence). With V trimmed by 2 bases and J by 0 bases, 6 bases remained unmatched. The chain's CDR3 is CSARLLTSGSYNEQFF. The CDR3 bases are TGCAGTGCTAGACTCCTAACTAGCGGCTCCTACAATGAGCAGTTCTTC.

The chain is built from TRBV2 and TRBJ1-1; 12 nucleotides line up with TRBD1. CDR3 size: 14 residues. J was trimmed by 10 bases and V by 4 bases; bases with no gene match: 7. Germline V lookup: CDR1 SNHLY, CDR2 FYNNEI. CDR3 bases: TGTGCCAGCAGTGCGGGACAGGGGGCCACCGGAGCTTTCTTT. Translating gives CASSAGQGATGAFF.

Ten or more counts support this clonotype. The chain couples TRBV7-3 to TRBJ2-3; D remains ambiguous. V lost 5 bases and J 4 bases, leaving 10 bases between the germline ends. The CDR3 consists of 13 residues. Per germline, CDR1 SGHTA and CDR2 FQGTGA. CDR3 loop: CASSRQNADTQYF. Here the CDR3 DNA reads TGTGCCAGCAGCCGACAAAACGCAGATACGCAGTATTTT.

The chain employs TRBV20-1 and TRBJ1-2; no clear D. Germline CDR1 reads DFQATT; CDR2 reads SNEGSKA (reference sequence). V lost 6 bases to trimming and J lost 8 bases, with 16 bases between them. The CDR3 covers 12 residues. This CDR3 reads CSAQDLGGGYTF. The CDR3 nucleotides are TGCAGTGCCCAGGACCTGGGAGGAGGCTACACCTTC.

This clonotype was counted once. This chain joins TRBV7-2 and TRBJ2-3; D is perhaps TRBD1 (5 bases). Germline CDR1 reads SGHTA; CDR2 reads FQGNSA. The CDR3 length is 13 residues. The germline V and J ends were trimmed by 5 bases and 6 bases, with 12 bases remaining between them. CDR3 DNA: TGTGCCAGCAGCGCGCAGGGCGGCGATACGCAGTATTTT. Protein sequence: CASSAQGGDTQYF.

This clonotype was observed a handful of times. The gene calls are TRBV6-5 and TRBJ2-5; 10 positions match TRBD1. V dropped 7 bases and J dropped 6; count of bases not matched to a gene: 11. Germline V gene lookup returns CDR1 MNHEY and CDR2 SVGAGI. This CDR3 contains 15 residues. The CDR3 DNA follows: TGTGCCAGCACCTTCGACAGGGGGCGCATGAAGACCCAGTACTTC. Translating gives CASTFDRGRMKTQYF.

The rearrangement uses TRBV2 and TRBJ2-7; a possible D gene is TRBD2 (5 bases). CDR1 SNHLY and CDR2 FYNNEI come from the germline V gene. V was shortened by 7 bases and J by 6 bases, with 16 bases between the two germline ends. The CDR3 is 13 residues long. The CDR3 loop reads CASNGSKAGEQYF. The CDR3 DNA reads TGTGCCAGCAATGGAAGCAAGGCGGGCGAGCAGTACTTC.

This clonotype was counted a few times. This chain links TRBV20-1 with TRBJ1-5, with a possible D match to TRBD1 (6 bases). From germline, CDR1 is DFQATT and CDR2 SNEGSKA (reference sequence). This CDR3 has 13 amino acids. With 6 bases removed from V and 5 bases from J, the gap between germline ends came to 14 bases. The CDR3: CSAVPRGDQPQHF. The DNA for the CDR3 is TGCAGTGCAGTGCCCAGGGGCGATCAGCCCCAGCATTTT.

The chain links TRBV5-6 to TRBJ2-5, with 7 bases identical to TRBD2. The CDR3 is 15 amino acids. The J segment lost 1 base and the V segment lost 1 base, leaving 4 bases of the junction unmatched. Germline V lookup: CDR1 SGHDT, CDR2 YYEEEE. This chain's CDR3 is CASSLPGGGQETQYF. In nucleotides, the CDR3 is TGTGCCAGCAGCTTGCCGGGGGGAGGCCAAGAGACCCAGTACTTC.